This TCR beta chain was identified in a study of control samples from healthy donors and cancer patients (dated by TCRdb to between 2020 and 2021). Receptor amplification or capture employed the immunoSEQ multiplex PCR assay. What TCRdb holds here is the immuneACCESS table cut down to in-frame rearrangements. Part of the clones is not present; checked against another copy, under half of the missing clones reflect an unresolved V gene, and the others are unexplained. Present in this sample are about 17,000 clones, 85% to 90% of which were seen just once. The ten largest clones take up 32% of the sample. Between the V and J ends, shortened by 5 bases and 0 bases respectively, the junction contains 10 bases. The CDR3 has 15 amino acids, counting the end cysteine and phenylalanine. Only the CDR3 portion is preserved as DNA: 45 bases, with reading frame beginning at the first base. Based on the germline V gene, the CDR1 and CDR2 sequences are SGHTA and FQGNSA.

Points on this clone: Its binding antigen is unknown. Qualities for individual bases were not recorded, and no much larger clone is one base off.

The chain uses TRBV7-2 and TRBJ1-4; no D segment can be confidently identified. This receptor was obtained from a man between 60 and 75 years old with head and neck cancer. The sample taken for sequencing was PBMCs. The nucleotide sequence reads as follows: TGTGCCAGCAGCCTTCAGCCTGCAACTAATGAAAAACTGTTTTTT. It translates as CASSLQPATNEKLFF.